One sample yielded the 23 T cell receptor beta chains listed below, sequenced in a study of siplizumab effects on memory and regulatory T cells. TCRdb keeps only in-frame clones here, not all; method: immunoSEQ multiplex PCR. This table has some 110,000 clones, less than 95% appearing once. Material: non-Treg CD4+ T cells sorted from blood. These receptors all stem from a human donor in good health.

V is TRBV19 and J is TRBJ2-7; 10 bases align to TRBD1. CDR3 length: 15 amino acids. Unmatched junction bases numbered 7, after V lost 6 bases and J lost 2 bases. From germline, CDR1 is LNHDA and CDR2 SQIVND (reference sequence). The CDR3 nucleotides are TGTGCCAGTAGGGACCGGGACAGGGGCACCTACGAGCAGTACTTC. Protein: CASRDRDRGTYEQYF.

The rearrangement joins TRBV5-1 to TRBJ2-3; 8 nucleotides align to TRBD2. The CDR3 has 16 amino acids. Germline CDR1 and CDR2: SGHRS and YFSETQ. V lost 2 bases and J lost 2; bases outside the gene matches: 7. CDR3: CASSLFAGGPTDTQYF. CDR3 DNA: TGCGCCAGCAGCTTATTCGCGGGGGGCCCCACAGATACGCAGTATTTT.

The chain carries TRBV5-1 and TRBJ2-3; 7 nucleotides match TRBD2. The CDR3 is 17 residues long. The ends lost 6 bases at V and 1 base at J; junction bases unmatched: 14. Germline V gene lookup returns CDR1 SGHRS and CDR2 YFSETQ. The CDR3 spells CASKRGPSGLGTDTQYF. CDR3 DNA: TGCGCCAGCAAGCGGGGCCCGTCAGGGTTGGGCACAGATACGCAGTATTTT.

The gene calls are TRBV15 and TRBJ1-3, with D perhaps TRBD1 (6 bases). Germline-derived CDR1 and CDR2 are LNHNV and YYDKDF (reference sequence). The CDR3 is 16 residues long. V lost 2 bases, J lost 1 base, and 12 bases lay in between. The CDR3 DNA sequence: TGTGCCACCAGCAGACAGGGGCCGCGTTCTGGAAACACCATATATTTT. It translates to CATSRQGPRSGNTIYF.

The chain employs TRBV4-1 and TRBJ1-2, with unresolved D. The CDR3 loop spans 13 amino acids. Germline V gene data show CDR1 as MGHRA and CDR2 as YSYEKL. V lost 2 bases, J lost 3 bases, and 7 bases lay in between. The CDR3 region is CASSQTADYGYTF. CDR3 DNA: TGCGCCAGCAGCCAAACAGCCGACTATGGCTACACCTTC.

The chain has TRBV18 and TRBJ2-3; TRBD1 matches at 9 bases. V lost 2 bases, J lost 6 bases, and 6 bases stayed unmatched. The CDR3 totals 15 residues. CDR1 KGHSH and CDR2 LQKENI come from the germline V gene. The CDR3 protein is CASSPSGQGGDTQYF. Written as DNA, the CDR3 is TGTGCCAGCTCACCATCGGGACAGGGAGGGGATACGCAGTATTTT.

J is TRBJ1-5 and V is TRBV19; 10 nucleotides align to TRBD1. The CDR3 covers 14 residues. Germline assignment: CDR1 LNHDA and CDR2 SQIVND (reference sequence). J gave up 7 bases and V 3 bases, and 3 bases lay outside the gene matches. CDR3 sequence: CASSMTGGGQPQHF. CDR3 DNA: TGTGCCAGTAGTATGACAGGGGGCGGACAGCCCCAGCATTTT.

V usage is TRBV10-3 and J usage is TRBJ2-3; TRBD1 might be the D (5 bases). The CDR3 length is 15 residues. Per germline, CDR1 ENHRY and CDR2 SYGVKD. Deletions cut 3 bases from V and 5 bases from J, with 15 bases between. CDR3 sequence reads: CAISEVSGLGDTQYF. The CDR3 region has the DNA TGTGCCATCAGTGAAGTCTCAGGGCTAGGAGATACGCAGTATTTT.

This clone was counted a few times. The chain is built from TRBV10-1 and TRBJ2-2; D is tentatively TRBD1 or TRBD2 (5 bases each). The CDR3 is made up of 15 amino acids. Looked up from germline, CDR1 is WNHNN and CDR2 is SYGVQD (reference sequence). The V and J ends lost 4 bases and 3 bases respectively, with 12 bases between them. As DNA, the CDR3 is TGCGCCAGCAGTGGTAAGGGACGGGACACCGGGGAGCTGTTTTTT. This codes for CASSGKGRDTGELFF.

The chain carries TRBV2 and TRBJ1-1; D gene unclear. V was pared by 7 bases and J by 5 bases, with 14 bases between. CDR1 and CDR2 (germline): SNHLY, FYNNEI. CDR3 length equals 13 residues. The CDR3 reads CASMGVGKTEAFF. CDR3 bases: TGTGCCAGCATGGGCGTGGGGAAAACTGAAGCTTTCTTT.

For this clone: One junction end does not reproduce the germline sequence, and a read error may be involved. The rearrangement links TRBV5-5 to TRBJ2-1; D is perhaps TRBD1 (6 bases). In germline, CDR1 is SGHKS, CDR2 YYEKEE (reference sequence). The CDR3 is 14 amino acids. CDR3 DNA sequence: TGTGCCAGCAGCAGGGAAGCACCCTTACAGGGTTCGCTCTTC. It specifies CASSREAPLQGSLF.

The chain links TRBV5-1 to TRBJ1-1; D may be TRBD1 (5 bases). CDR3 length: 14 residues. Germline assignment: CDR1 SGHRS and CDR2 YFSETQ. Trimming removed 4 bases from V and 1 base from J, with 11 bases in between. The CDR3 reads CASSPGRSNTEAFF. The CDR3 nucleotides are TGCGCCAGCAGCCCGGGACGGTCGAACACTGAAGCTTTCTTT.

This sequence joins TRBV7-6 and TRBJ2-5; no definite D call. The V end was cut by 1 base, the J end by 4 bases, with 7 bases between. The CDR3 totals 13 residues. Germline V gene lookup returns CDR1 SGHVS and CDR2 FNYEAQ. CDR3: CASSLGVTETQYF. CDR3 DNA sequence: TGTGCCAGCAGCTTAGGGGTTACAGAGACCCAGTACTTC.

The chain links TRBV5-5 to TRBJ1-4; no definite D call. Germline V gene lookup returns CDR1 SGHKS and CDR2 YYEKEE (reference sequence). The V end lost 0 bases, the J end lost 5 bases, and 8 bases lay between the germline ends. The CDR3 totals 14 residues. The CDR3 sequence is CASSLDTRNEKLFF. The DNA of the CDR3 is TGTGCCAGCAGCTTGGATACTAGGAATGAAAAACTGTTTTTT.

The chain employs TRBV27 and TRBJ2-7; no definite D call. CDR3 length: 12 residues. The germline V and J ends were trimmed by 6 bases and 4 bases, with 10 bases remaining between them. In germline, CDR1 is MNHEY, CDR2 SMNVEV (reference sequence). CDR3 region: CASSLTRYEQYF. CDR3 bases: TGTGCCAGCAGCCTAACCAGATACGAGCAGTACTTC.

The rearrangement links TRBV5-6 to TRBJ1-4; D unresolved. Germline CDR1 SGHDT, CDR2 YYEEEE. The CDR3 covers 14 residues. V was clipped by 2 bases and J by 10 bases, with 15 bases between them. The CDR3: CASSLGTLRVKLFF. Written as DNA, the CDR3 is TGTGCCAGCAGCTTAGGTACCCTGCGCGTAAAACTGTTTTTT.

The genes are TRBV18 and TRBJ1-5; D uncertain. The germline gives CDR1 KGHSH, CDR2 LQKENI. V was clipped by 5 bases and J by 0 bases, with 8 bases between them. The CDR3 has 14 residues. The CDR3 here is CASSSSYSNQPQHF. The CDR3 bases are TGTGCCAGCTCATCTTCTTATAGCAATCAGCCCCAGCATTTT.

In DNA form, the CDR3 reads TGCAGCGTTGAAGACAGGGGAACCTATGGCTACACCTTC. Encoded protein: CSVEDRGTYGYTF. The chain combines TRBV29-1 with TRBJ1-2; TRBD1 might be the D (6 bases). The CDR3 covers 13 residues. From germline, CDR1 is SQVTM and CDR2 ANQGSEA. The V end was cut by 0 bases, the J end by 4 bases, with 9 bases between.

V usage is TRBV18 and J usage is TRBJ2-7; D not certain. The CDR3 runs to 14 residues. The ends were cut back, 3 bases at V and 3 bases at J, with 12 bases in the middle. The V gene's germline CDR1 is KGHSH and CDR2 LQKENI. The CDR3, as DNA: TGTGCCAGCTCACCCGGATCCCTCGACTACGAGCAGTACTTC. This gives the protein CASSPGSLDYEQYF.

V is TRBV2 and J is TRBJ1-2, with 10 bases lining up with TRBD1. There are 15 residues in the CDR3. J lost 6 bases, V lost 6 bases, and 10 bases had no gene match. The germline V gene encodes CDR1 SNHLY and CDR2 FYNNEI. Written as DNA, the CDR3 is TGTGCCAGCAGGAGGGACAGGGGAAGTTTAGATGGCTACACCTTC. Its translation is CASRRDRGSLDGYTF.

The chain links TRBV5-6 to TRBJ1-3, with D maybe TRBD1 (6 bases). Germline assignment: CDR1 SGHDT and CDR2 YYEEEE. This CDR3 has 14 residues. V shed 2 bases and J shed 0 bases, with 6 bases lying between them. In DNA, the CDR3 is TGTGCCAGCAGCTTACAGGGCTCTGGAAACACCATATATTTT. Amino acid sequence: CASSLQGSGNTIYF. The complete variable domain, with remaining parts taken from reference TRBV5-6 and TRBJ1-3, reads DAGVTQSPTHLIKTRGQQVTLRCSPKSGHDTVSWYQQALGQGPQFIFQYYEEEERQRGNFPDRFSGHQFPNYSSELNVNALLLGDSALYLCASSLQGSGNTIYFGEGSWLTVV.

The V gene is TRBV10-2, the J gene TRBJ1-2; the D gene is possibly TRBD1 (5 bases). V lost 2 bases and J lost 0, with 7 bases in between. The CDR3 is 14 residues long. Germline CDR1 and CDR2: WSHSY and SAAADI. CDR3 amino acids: CASSEGAPNYGYTF. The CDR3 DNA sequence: TGCGCCAGCAGTGAGGGGGCGCCTAACTATGGCTACACCTTC.

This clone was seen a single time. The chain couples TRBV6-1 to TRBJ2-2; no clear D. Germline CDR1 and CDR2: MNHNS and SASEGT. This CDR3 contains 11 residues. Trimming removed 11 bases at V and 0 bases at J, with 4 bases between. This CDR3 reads CASSNTGELFF. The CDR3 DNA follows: TGTGCCTCCTCGAACACCGGGGAGCTGTTTTTT.